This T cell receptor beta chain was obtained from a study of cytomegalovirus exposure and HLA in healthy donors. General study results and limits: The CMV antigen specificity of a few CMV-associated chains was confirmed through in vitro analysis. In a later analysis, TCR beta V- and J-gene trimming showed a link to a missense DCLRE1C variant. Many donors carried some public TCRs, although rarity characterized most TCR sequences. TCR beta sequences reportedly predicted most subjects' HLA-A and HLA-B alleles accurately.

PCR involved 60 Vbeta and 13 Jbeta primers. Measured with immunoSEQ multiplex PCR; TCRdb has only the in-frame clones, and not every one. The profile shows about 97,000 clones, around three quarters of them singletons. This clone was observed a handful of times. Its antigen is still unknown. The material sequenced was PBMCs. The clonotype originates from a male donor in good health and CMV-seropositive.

The CDR3 nucleotides are TGTGCCAGCAGCGTAAGGGGACAGGCTGAGGATGAGCAGTTCTTC. Protein product: CASSVRGQAEDEQFF. This chain uses TRBV7-3 with TRBJ2-1, with 8 positions matching TRBD1. Germline CDR1 SGHTA, CDR2 FQGTGA. The CDR3 consists of 15 residues. With 5 bases clipped from V and 8 bases from J, the junction kept 11 bases outside the gene matches.